The present T cell receptor beta chain was sequenced within a study of read filtering for tumor transcriptome and immune sequencing. The wider study: RNA-seq yielded only about 80 to 1,400 TCR reads, IR-seq about 3.5 to 11 million.

At least ten counts were recorded for this clonotype. Molecular barcoded adaptors covering alpha/delta and beta/gamma chains were used on 400 to 450 ng RNA. Using its own MiXCR run on the reads, TCRdb lists one record per CDR3 protein. The sample consists of fewer than 100,000 distinct CDR3 sequences, approximately 13% of them appearing once. This CDR3 is built from 13 residues. Trimming stripped 4 bases from V and 4 bases from J, with 9 bases between. Germline V gives CDR1 SGHRS, CDR2 YFSETQ. This clonotype was sampled from a donor over 35 with multiple myeloma. The sample was a population of CD138-negative cells sorted from bone marrow. This chain links TRBV5-1 with TRBJ1-5; no reliable D call. CDR3 in amino acids: CASSGSPNQPQHF. The CDR3 DNA sequence: TGCGCCAGCAGCGGCTCACCTAATCAGCCCCAGCATTTT.